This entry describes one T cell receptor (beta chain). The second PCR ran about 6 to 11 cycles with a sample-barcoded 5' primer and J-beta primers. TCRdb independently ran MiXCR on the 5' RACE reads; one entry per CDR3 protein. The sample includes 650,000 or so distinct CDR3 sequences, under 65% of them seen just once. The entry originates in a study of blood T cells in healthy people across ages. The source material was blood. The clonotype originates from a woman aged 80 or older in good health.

The CDR3 bases are TGCAGTCGACGGGGGCGGGGAGGTGAGCAGTTCTTC. The encoded protein is CSRRGRGGEQFF. The chain has TRBV29-1 and TRBJ2-1; either TRBD1 or TRBD2 may fit D (6 bases each). In germline, CDR1 is SQVTM, CDR2 ANQGSEA. The CDR3 has 12 residues.